A selection of T cell receptor beta chains follows, all from one sample in a study of molecular identifiers for immune sequencing clone quantification. MiXCR, applied by TCRdb to the PCR reads, yields one record per CDR3 protein. The sample has just under 650,000 distinct CDR3 sequences; around 20% are singletons. Sequenced input: naive CD8+ T cells from blood, with Jurkat cell RNA spiked in. The source is a human donor in good health. Some libraries in this study had Jurkat cell RNA spiked in. Each CDR3 is given with its conserved first and last residue. D genes are given only for firm matches. Only some rows state a clone size, as once, few, many or a class for expanded clones.

V	D	length	size	J	CDR3	DNA
TRBV6-2/TRBV6-3	TRBD1	15	few	TRBJ1-5	CASSRQGGGNQPQHF	TGTGCCAGCAGCAGACAGGGGGGAGGCAATCAGCCCCAGCATTTT
TRBV20-1	.	14	.	TRBJ1-1	CSLPGTPGYTEAFF	TGCAGTCTGCCAGGGACCCCGGGGTACACTGAAGCTTTCTTT
TRBV9	.	12	few	TRBJ2-3	CASSPSVDTQYF	TGTGCCAGCAGCCCATCGGTGGATACGCAGTATTTT
TRBV4-1	TRBD2	17	few	TRBJ2-7	CASSQDPGLAGFNEQYF	TGCGCCAGCAGCCAAGATCCGGGACTAGCGGGATTTAACGAGCAGTACTTC
TRBV6-2/TRBV6-3	TRBD1	15	.	TRBJ2-7	CASRSLRQGLYEQYF	TGTGCCAGCAGGTCTCTTCGACAGGGTTTGTACGAGCAGTACTTC
TRBV2	.	12	many	TRBJ2-4	CASSDEANIQYF	TGTGCCAGCAGTGATGAGGCTAACATTCAGTACTTC
TRBV4-2	.	16	.	TRBJ1-4	CASSLPLTAVNGKLFF	TGTGCCAGCAGCCTCCCATTGACAGCGGTTAATGGAAAACTGTTTTTT
TRBV4-3	.	15	.	TRBJ1-1	CASSHLGVGGTEAFF	TGCGCCAGCAGCCACCTCGGGGTGGGGGGCACTGAAGCTTTCTTT
TRBV16	.	16	.	TRBJ1-1	CASSQLNQAQGREAFF	TGTGCCAGCAGCCAATTAAACCAAGCCCAAGGTAGGGAAGCTTTCTTT
TRBV27	TRBD2	14	.	TRBJ2-7	CASSSLAGVDEQYF	TGTGCCAGCAGTTCACTAGCGGGAGTGGACGAGCAGTACTTC
TRBV3-1	TRBD2	18	many	TRBJ2-3	CASSLPTGTSGFTDTQYF	TGTGCCAGCAGCCTCCCGACCGGGACTAGCGGTTTCACAGATACGCAGTATTTT
TRBV7-6	.	12	many	TRBJ2-7	CASSKGGGEQYF	TGTGCCAGCAGCAAAGGGGGAGGCGAGCAGTACTTC
TRBV19	.	12	many	TRBJ1-1	CASSMGHTEAFF	TGTGCCAGTAGTATGGGACACACTGAAGCTTTCTTT
TRBV4-1	TRBD1	18	few	TRBJ2-2	CASSQGGPGQMNTGELFF	TGCGCCAGCAGCCAAGGGGGCCCGGGACAGATGAACACCGGGGAGCTGTTTTTT
TRBV30	.	12	few	TRBJ1-2	CAWSFWRYGYTF	TGTGCCTGGAGTTTTTGGAGATATGGCTACACCTTC
TRBV7-9	TRBD2	13	many	TRBJ2-1	CASSMGLGDEQFF	TGTGCCAGCAGCATGGGACTAGGGGATGAGCAGTTCTTC
TRBV19	.	14	many	TRBJ2-1	CASSIWGADNEQFF	TGTGCCAGTAGTATTTGGGGTGCGGACAATGAGCAGTTCTTC
TRBV5-1	.	12	.	TRBJ2-7	CAGSLDGYEQYF	TGCGCCGGCAGCTTGGACGGATACGAGCAGTACTTC
TRBV7-9	.	15	.	TRBJ2-7	CASSSLTENSYEQYF	TGTGCCAGCAGCTCCCTGACCGAAAATTCCTACGAGCAGTACTTC
TRBV13	TRBD1	13	many	TRBJ1-1	CASSPITGDEAFF	TGTGCCAGCAGCCCAATCACAGGGGATGAAGCTTTCTTT
TRBV10-3	TRBD1	14	many	TRBJ1-6	CAIGTGEYNSPLHF	TGTGCCATCGGGACAGGGGAATATAATTCACCCCTCCACTTT
TRBV6-6	.	13	many	TRBJ2-7	CASRPATNYEQYF	TGTGCCAGCAGACCAGCTACCAACTACGAGCAGTACTTC
TRBV21-1	.	16	many	TRBJ1-5	CASSKRDRRRGQPQHF	TGTGCCAGCAGCAAAAGGGACCGTAGACGGGGTCAGCCCCAGCATTTT
TRBV6-2/TRBV6-3	.	14	many	TRBJ1-1	CASSWGTMNTEAFF	TGTGCCAGCAGTTGGGGCACAATGAACACTGAAGCTTTCTTT
TRBV10-3	.	15	many	TRBJ2-5	CAISESGLSQETQYF	TGTGCCATCAGTGAGTCGGGTCTTTCTCAAGAGACCCAGTACTTC
TRBV5-6	.	15	.	TRBJ2-7	CASSFRQTPSYEQYF	TGTGCCAGCAGCTTCCGGCAAACACCCTCCTACGAGCAGTACTTC
TRBV6-6	.	14	many	TRBJ1-1	CASSPWAGNTEAFF	TGTGCCAGCAGTCCTTGGGCAGGTAACACTGAAGCTTTCTTT
TRBV11-3	.	16	.	TRBJ1-5	CASSLRAADSNQPQHF	TGCGCCAGCAGCTTAAGGGCAGCCGATAGCAATCAGCCCCAGCATTTT
TRBV2	.	13	.	TRBJ2-1	CASSEPLWNEQFF	TGTGCCAGCAGTGAGCCCCTCTGGAATGAGCAGTTCTTC
TRBV7-9	.	11	many	TRBJ2-7	CASSRIIEQYF	TGTGCCAGCAGCCGAATCATAGAGCAGTACTTC
TRBV9	TRBD1	17	many	TRBJ1-6	CASSERDSSHINSPLHF	TGTGCCAGCAGCGAACGGGACAGCTCCCACATTAATTCACCCCTCCACTTT
TRBV3-1	.	15	many	TRBJ2-5	CASSFPTRPQETQYF	TGTGCCAGCAGCTTTCCCACTAGACCACAAGAGACCCAGTACTTC
TRBV24-1	TRBD2	16	many	TRBJ2-1	CATSDAGTNRYNEQFF	TGTGCCACCAGTGATGCCGGGACTAACAGGTACAATGAGCAGTTCTTC
TRBV19	TRBD2	15	.	TRBJ2-3	CASSTGTRNTDTQYF	TGTGCCAGTAGTACTGGGACTAGGAATACAGATACGCAGTATTTT
TRBV28	.	14	.	TRBJ1-1	CASKIRGSGTEAFF	TGTGCCAGCAAGATCCGGGGTTCCGGGACTGAAGCTTTCTTT
TRBV24-1	.	13	few	TRBJ2-1	CATSDPPYNEQFF	TGTGCCACCAGTGATCCGCCCTACAATGAGCAGTTCTTC
TRBV12-3/TRBV12-4	.	13	many	TRBJ2-2	CASNMGIPGELFF	TGTGCCAGCAACATGGGTATCCCCGGGGAGCTGTTTTTT
TRBV20-1	.	15	many	TRBJ2-7	CSARDVGSASYEQYF	TGCAGTGCTAGAGATGTGGGGAGCGCTTCCTACGAGCAGTACTTC
TRBV7-9	TRBD2	19	many	TRBJ2-3	CASSSTLAGAGTSTDTQYF	TGTGCCAGCAGCTCGACCCTAGCGGGGGCCGGAACTAGCACAGATACGCAGTATTTT
TRBV14	.	15	many	TRBJ1-1	CASSQEGIWNTEAFF	TGTGCCAGCAGCCAAGAGGGAATATGGAACACTGAAGCTTTCTTT
TRBV29-1	.	11	many	TRBJ2-3	CSVALADTQYF	TGCAGCGTCGCGTTGGCAGATACGCAGTATTTT
TRBV28	.	14	many	TRBJ2-5	CASSLWAEQETQYF	TGTGCCAGCAGTTTATGGGCAGAGCAAGAGACCCAGTACTTC
TRBV2	.	15	many	TRBJ1-5	CASSVWDRGNQPQHF	TGTGCCAGCAGTGTTTGGGACCGCGGCAATCAGCCCCAGCATTTT
TRBV13	.	14	.	TRBJ2-1	CASSYGTEYNEQFF	TGTGCCAGCAGCTACGGGACTGAGTACAATGAGCAGTTCTTC
TRBV20-1	TRBD2	13	.	TRBJ2-1	CSARERGSNEQFF	TGCAGTGCTAGGGAGCGGGGGAGCAATGAGCAGTTCTTC
TRBV28	.	14	many	TRBJ1-5	CASKMTALNQPQHF	TGTGCCAGCAAAATGACAGCCCTTAATCAGCCCCAGCATTTT
TRBV4-3	.	15	few	TRBJ1-6	CASSLGTGYNSPLHF	TGCGCCAGCAGCTTAGGTACAGGGTATAATTCACCCCTCCACTTT
TRBV6-5	TRBD1	14	many	TRBJ1-1	CASSYAGTVSEAFF	TGTGCCAGCAGTTACGCGGGGACAGTATCTGAAGCTTTCTTT
TRBV4-3	TRBD1	18	.	TRBJ2-7	CAGSQDYTGQGGSYEQYF	TGCGCCGGCAGCCAAGATTACACCGGACAGGGGGGCTCCTACGAGCAGTACTTC
TRBV7-9	TRBD2	17	many	TRBJ2-5	CASSLAASGRFGETQYF	TGTGCCAGCAGCTTAGCGGCTAGCGGGAGGTTTGGAGAGACCCAGTACTTC
TRBV5-8	TRBD2	17	many	TRBJ2-7	CASSLRLAGSTYYEQYF	TGTGCCAGCAGCTTGCGACTAGCGGGGTCAACCTACTACGAGCAGTACTTC
TRBV11-2	TRBD2	16	few	TRBJ2-5	CASSPPGGSGEETQYF	TGTGCCAGCAGCCCCCCGGGGGGGTCAGGCGAAGAGACCCAGTACTTC
TRBV6-5	TRBD2	13	.	TRBJ2-1	CASSPTSYHEQFF	TGTGCCAGCAGCCCGACTAGCTACCATGAGCAGTTCTTC
TRBV9	TRBD1	16	many	TRBJ2-5	CASSATGGRYQETQYF	TGTGCCAGCAGCGCTACAGGGGGGAGGTACCAAGAGACCCAGTACTTC
TRBV7-6	TRBD2	15	many	TRBJ2-7	CASSLAFSGMYEQYF	TGTGCCAGCAGCTTAGCGTTTAGCGGGATGTACGAGCAGTACTTC
TRBV25-1	.	17	many	TRBJ2-6	CASSDGVRGSGANVLTF	TGTGCCAGCAGTGACGGTGTCCGAGGCTCTGGGGCCAACGTCCTGACTTTC
TRBV19	TRBD1	15	few	TRBJ1-2	CASSPGTGIIYGYTF	TGTGCCAGTAGTCCCGGGACAGGGATCATCTATGGCTACACCTTC
TRBV14	.	15	.	TRBJ2-7	CASSQEGGYSYEQYF	TGTGCCAGCAGCCAAGAGGGGGGCTATTCCTACGAGCAGTACTTC
TRBV4-3	.	14	many	TRBJ1-5	CASSQDLGNQPQHF	TGCGCCAGCAGCCAAGATCTAGGGAATCAGCCCCAGCATTTT